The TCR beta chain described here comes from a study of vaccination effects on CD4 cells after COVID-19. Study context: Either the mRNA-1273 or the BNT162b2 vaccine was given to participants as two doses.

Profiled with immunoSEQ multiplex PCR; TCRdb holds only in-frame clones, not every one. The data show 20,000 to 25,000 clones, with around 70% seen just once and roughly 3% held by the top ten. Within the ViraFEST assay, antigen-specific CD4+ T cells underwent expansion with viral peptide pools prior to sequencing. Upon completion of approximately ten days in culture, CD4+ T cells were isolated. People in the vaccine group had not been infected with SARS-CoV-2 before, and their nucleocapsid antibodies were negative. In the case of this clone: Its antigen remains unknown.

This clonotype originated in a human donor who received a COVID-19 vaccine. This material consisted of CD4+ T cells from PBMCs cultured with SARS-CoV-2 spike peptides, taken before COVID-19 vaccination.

CDR3 sequence: CASSLMTSGRNEQFF. As DNA, the CDR3 is TGTGCCAGCAGCTTAATGACTAGCGGGAGGAATGAGCAGTTCTTC. The chain joins TRBV5-4 to TRBJ2-1, with 13 bases fitting TRBD2. Germline CDR1 SGHNT, CDR2 YYREEE (reference sequence). The junction had 3 bases not matched to a gene; V was cut back by 2 bases and J by 7 bases. The CDR3 has 15 residues. Full variable domain (outside the CDR3, taken from reference TRBV5-4 and TRBJ2-1): ETGVTQSPTHLIKTRGQQVTLRCSSQSGHNTVSWYQQALGQGPQFIFQYYREEENGRGNFPPRFSGLQFPNYSSELNVNALELDDSALYLCASSLMTSGRNEQFFGPGTRLTVL.